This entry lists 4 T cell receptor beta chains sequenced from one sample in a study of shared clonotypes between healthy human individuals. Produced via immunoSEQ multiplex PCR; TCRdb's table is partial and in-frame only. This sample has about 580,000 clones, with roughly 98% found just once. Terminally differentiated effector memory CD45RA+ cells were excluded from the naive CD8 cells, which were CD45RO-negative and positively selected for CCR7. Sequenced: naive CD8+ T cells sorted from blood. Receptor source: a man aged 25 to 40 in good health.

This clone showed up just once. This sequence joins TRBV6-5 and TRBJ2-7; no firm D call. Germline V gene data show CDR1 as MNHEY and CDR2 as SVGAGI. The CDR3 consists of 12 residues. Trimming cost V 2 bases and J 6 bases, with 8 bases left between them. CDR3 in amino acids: CASSYPGREQYF. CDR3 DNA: TGTGCCAGCAGTTACCCCGGACGCGAGCAGTACTTC.

The CDR3 loop reads CASSLLAGGLTDTQYF. The CDR3 nucleotides read TGCGCCAGCAGCTTACTAGCGGGAGGGCTCACAGATACGCAGTATTTT. The V call is TRBV5-1, the J call TRBJ2-3, with 13 bases lining up with TRBD2. Germline V lookup: CDR1 SGHRS, CDR2 YFSETQ. Losses at the gene ends were 2 bases for V and 2 bases for J; bases not matched to a gene: 2. The CDR3 covers 16 residues.

The chain's CDR3 is CASSQVSAKNGYTF. The CDR3, as DNA: TGCGCCAGCAGCCAAGTTTCAGCAAAAAATGGCTACACCTTC. This sequence joins TRBV4-1 and TRBJ1-2, with D hard to call. CDR1 and CDR2 (germline): MGHRA, YSYEKL. Trimming left V 1 base short and J 6 bases short, with 12 bases between. This CDR3 comprises 14 residues.

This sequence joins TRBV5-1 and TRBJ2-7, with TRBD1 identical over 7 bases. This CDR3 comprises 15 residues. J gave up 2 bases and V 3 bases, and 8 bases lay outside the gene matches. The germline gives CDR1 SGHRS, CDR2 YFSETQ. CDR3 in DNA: TGCGCCAGCAGCTCGATGACAGGGCCTACCTACGAGCAGTACTTC. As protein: CASSSMTGPTYEQYF.